The following is a TCR beta chain sequence with its context. The V gene lost 6 bases and the J gene lost 5 bases, with 10 bases spanning the gap. This CDR3 is built from 12 residues. Germline CDR1 is MNHEY and CDR2 is SVGAGI. This record comes from a study of control samples from healthy donors and cancer patients. Assay used: immunoSEQ multiplex PCR; TCRdb lists only in-frame clones, some missing. Seen here are 100,000 to 150,000 clones, about 88% observed once, and the top ten hold 1.5% to 2%. The sequencing sample was made of blood. The chain employs TRBV6-5 and TRBJ1-1; D is uncertain. This sequence originates from a man aged 18-30 years in good health. As DNA, the CDR3 is TGTGCCAGCAGGTCACATGGGACTGAAGCTTTCTTT. Protein: CASRSHGTEAFF.